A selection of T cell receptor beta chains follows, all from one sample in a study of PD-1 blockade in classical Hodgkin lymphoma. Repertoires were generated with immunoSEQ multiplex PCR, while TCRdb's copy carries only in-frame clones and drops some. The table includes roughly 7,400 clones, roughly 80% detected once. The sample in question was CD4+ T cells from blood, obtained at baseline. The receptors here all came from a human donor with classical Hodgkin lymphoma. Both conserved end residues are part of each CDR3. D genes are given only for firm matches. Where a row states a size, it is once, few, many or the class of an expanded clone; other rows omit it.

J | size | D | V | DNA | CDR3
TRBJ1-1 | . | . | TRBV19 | TGTGCCAGTAGTTTTCTCGGAACTGAAGCTTTCTTT | CASSFLGTEAFF
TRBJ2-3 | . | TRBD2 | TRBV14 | TGTGCCAGCAGCCACCTGTCTAGCGGGATCACAGATACGCAGTATTTT | CASSHLSSGITDTQYF
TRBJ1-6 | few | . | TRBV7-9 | TGTGCCAGCAGCTCGGGTGCGGGGTTCTATAATTCACCCCTCCACTTT | CASSSGAGFYNSPLHF
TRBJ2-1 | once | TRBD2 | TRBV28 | TGTGCCAGCAGTCATACCGGGACTAGGGGAGACAATGAGCAGTTCTTC | CASSHTGTRGDNEQFF
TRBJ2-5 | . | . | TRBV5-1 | TGCGCCAGCACCCCCGTGGGCGGACAAGAGACCCAGTACTTC | CASTPVGGQETQYF
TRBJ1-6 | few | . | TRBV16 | TGTGCCAGCAGCCAAGCACAGGGTCAGACACCCCTCCACTTT | CASSQAQGQTPLHF
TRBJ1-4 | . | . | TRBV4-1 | TGCGCCAGCAGCCAAGGCCGAGGCCTTCTAACTAATGAAAAACTGTTTTTT | CASSQGRGLLTNEKLFF
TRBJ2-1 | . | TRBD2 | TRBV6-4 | TGTGCCAAATACCAGCGGGGGGCCGAGTACAATGAGCAGTTCTTC | CAKYQRGAEYNEQFF
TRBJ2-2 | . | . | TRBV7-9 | TGTGCCAGCAGCTTAGTGTTATCGGACACCGGGGAGCTGTTTTTT | CASSLVLSDTGELFF
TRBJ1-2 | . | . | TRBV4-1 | TGCGCCAGCAGCCCGTTCCCGGGTGGGGTGTATGGCTACACCTTC | CASSPFPGGVYGYTF
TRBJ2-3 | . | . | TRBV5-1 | TGCGCCAGCAGCTTGAGGGGGGCGAGGTCAGATACGCAGTATTTT | CASSLRGARSDTQYF
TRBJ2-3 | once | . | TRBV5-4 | TGTGCCAGCAGCCCTGGAAGTACAGATACGCAGTATTTT | CASSPGSTDTQYF
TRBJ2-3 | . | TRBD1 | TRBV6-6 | TGTGCCAGCAAGGGGGGACAGGACACAGATACGCAGTATTTT | CASKGGQDTDTQYF
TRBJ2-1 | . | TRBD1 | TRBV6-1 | TGTGCCAGCGGCCAAACCGGGACAGGGAAAAATGAGCAGTTCTTC | CASGQTGTGKNEQFF
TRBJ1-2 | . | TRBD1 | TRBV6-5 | TGTGCCAGCAGTAGAGGACAGGATTACAACTATGGCTACACCTTC | CASSRGQDYNYGYTF
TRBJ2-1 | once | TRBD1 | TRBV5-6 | TGTGCCAGCAGCGCGCCGACCGGGACAGATCACTACAATGAGCAGTTCTTC | CASSAPTGTDHYNEQFF
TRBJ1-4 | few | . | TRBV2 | TGTGCCAGCAGCGCCTATGGGGGGACTAATGAAAAACTGTTTTTT | CASSAYGGTNEKLFF
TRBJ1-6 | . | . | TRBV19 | TGTGCCAGTAAGGAGGACAGTTATAATTCACCCCTCCACTTT | CASKEDSYNSPLHF
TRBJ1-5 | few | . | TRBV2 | TGTGCCAGCAGTGAAGGAACAGGTGGCAATTTCGTCGATCAGCCCCAGCATTTT | CASSEGTGGNFVDQPQHF
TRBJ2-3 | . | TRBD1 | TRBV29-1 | TGCAGCGTTGAGGGCGGACAGGAGCAGTATTTT | CSVEGGQEQYF